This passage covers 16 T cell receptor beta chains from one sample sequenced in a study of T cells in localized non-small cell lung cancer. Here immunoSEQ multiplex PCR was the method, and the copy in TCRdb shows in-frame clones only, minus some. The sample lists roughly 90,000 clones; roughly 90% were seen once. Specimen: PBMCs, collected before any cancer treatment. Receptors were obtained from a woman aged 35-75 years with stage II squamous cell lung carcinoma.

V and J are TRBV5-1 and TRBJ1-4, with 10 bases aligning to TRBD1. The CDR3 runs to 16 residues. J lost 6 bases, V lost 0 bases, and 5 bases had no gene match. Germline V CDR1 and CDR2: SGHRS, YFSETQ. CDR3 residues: CASSLAGDRGYEKLFF. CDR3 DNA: TGCGCCAGCAGCTTGGCCGGGGACAGGGGTTATGAAAAACTGTTTTTT.

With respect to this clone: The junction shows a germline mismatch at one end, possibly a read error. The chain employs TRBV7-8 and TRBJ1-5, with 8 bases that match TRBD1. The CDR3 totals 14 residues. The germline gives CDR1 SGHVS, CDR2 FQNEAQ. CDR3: CTSSRDRPNQPQHF. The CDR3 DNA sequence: TGTACCAGCAGCCGGGACAGGCCAAATCAGCCCCAGCATTTT.

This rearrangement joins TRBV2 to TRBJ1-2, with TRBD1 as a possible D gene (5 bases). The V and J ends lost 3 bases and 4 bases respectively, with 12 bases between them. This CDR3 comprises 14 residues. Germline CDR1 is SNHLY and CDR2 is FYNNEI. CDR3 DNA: TGTGCCAGCAGTGACCAAGGGGCAAGCTATGGCTACACCTTC. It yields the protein CASSDQGASYGYTF.

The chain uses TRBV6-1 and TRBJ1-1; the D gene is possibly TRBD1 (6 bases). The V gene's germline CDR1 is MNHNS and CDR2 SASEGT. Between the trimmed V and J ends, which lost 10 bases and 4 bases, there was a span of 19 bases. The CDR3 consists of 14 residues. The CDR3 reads CAINPGAEVTEAFF. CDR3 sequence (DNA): TGTGCCATCAACCCGGGGGCCGAGGTCACTGAAGCTTTCTTT.

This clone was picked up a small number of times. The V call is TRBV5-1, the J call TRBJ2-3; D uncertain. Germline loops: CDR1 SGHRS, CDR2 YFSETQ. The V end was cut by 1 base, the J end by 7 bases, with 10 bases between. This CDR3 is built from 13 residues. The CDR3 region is CASSLSGKNTQYF. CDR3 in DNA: TGCGCCAGCAGCTTGTCTGGGAAAAATACGCAGTATTTT.

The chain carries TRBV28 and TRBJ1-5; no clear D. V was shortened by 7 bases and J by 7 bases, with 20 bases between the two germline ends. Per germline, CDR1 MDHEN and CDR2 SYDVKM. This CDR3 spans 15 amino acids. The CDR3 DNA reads TGTGCCAGCACCCCCGGAGGCACCCGGGCCCAGCCCCAGCATTTT. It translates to CASTPGGTRAQPQHF.

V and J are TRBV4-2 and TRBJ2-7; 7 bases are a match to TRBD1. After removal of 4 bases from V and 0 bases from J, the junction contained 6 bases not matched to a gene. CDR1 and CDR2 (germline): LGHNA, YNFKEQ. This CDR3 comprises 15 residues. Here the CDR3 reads CASSRPGQSSYEQYF. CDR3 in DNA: TGTGCCAGCAGCCGGCCGGGACAGAGCTCCTACGAGCAGTACTTC.

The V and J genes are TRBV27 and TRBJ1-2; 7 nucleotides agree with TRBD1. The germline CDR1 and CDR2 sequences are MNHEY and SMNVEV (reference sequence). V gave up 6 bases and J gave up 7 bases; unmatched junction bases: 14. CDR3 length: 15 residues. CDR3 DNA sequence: TGTGCCAGCAGCGAAACGACAGGGCCTAGGGGTGGCTACACCTTC. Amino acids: CASSETTGPRGGYTF.

This CDR3 reads CAWSHRETQYF. The CDR3 DNA is TGTGCCTGGAGTCACCGGGAGACCCAGTACTTC. J is TRBJ2-5 and V is TRBV30; D uncertain. V lost 2 bases, J lost 5 bases, and 6 bases lay in between. This CDR3 is built from 11 residues. Per germline, CDR1 GTSNPN and CDR2 SVGIG (reference sequence).

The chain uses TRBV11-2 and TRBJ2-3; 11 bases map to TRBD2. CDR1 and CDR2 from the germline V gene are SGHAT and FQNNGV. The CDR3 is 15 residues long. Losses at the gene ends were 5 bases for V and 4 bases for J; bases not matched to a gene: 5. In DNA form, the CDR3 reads TGTGCCAGCAGCAGACTAGCGGGACGTTCAGATACGCAGTATTTT. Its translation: CASSRLAGRSDTQYF.

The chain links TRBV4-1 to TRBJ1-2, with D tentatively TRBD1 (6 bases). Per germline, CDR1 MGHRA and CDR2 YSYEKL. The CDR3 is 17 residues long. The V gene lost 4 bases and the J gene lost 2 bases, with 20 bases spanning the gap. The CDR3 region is CASSPRGVQPLNYGYTF. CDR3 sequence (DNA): TGCGCCAGCAGCCCAAGGGGGGTCCAGCCGCTCAACTATGGCTACACCTTC.

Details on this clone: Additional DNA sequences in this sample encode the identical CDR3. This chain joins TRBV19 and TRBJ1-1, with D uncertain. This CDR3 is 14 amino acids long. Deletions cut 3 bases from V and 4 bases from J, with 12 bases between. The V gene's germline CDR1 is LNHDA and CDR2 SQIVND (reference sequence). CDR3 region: CASSILGGSTEAFF. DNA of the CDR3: TGTGCCAGTAGTATCTTAGGAGGGTCCACTGAAGCTTTCTTT. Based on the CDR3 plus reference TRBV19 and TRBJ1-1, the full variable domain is DGGITQSPKYLFRKEGQNVTLSCEQNLNHDAMYWYRQDPGQGLRLIYYSQIVNDFQKGDIAEGYSVSREKKESFPLTVTSAQKNPTAFYLCASSILGGSTEAFFGQGTRLTVV.

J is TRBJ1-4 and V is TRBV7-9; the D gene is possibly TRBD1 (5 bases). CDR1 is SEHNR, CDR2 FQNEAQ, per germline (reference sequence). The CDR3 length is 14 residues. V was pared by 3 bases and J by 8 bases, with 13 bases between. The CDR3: CASSFGAMGEKLFF. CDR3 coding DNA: TGTGCCAGCAGCTTCGGGGCAATGGGGGAAAAACTGTTTTTT.

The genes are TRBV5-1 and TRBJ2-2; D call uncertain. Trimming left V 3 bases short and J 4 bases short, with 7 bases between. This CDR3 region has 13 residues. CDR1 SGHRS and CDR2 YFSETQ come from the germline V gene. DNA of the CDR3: TGCGCCAGCAGCTCAGGTACCACCGGGGAGCTGTTTTTT. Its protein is CASSSGTTGELFF.

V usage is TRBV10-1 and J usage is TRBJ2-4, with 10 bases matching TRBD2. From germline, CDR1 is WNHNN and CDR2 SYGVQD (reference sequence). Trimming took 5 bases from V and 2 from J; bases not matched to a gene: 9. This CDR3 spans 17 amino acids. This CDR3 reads CASSPFGSGRSKNIQYF. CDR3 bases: TGCGCCAGCAGTCCATTCGGTAGCGGGAGGTCCAAAAACATTCAGTACTTC.

The CDR3 DNA reads TGTGCCAGCAGCTTGACAATTGGGGATCGGAGGAACACTGAAGCTTTCTTT. It encodes CASSLTIGDRRNTEAFF. This sequence joins TRBV5-6 and TRBJ1-1; D gene uncertain. The CDR3 covers 17 residues. With 1 base removed from V and 1 base from J, the gap between germline ends came to 17 bases. Germline V gene sequence: CDR1 SGHDT, CDR2 YYEEEE.